The rows below give T cell receptor beta chains drawn from one sample of a study of T-cell reconstitution after alpha-beta-depleted transplantation in children. Via MiXCR, TCRdb re-called the PCR reads, giving one row per CDR3 protein. The sample holds 350,000 to 500,000 distinct CDR3 sequences, approximately 41% seen once. The source was PBMCs, collected before TCRalphabeta/CD19-depleted stem cell transplant. The origin of the receptors is a girl aged 2 to 10 with aplastic anemia, due to receive a stem cell transplant. CDR3s include the opening cysteine and the closing phenylalanine or tryptophan. The D gene is left open where the match is weak. Size tells how often a clone was seen (once, few, many) or the class of an expanded clone, and some rows leave it out.

j_call,clone_size,cdr3_length,d_call,v_call,cdr3_aa,cdr3_nt
TRBJ2-2,few,16,TRBD2,TRBV5-1,CASSRTSGMNTGELFF,TGCGCCAGCAGTAGAACTAGCGGGATGAACACCGGGGAGCTGTTTTTT
TRBJ2-7,NA,12,NA,TRBV20-1,CSARSIRVTQYF,TGCAGTGCTAGGTCGATAAGGGTAACGCAGTACTTC
TRBJ2-1,many,11,NA,TRBV28,CASSFRIEQFF,TGTGCCAGCAGTTTTAGGATCGAGCAGTTCTTC
TRBJ2-7,NA,13,TRBD2,TRBV29-1,CSVASGRGDEQYF,TGCAGCGTTGCTAGCGGGAGGGGCGACGAGCAGTACTTC
TRBJ1-1,NA,15,TRBD1,TRBV5-5,CASSLSVQGETEAFF,TGTGCCAGCAGCTTGAGCGTACAGGGGGAAACTGAAGCTTTCTTT
TRBJ2-1,NA,17,TRBD2,TRBV7-6,CASSLAFRGGSYNEQFF,TGTGCCAGCAGCTTAGCGTTCCGGGGGGGCTCCTACAATGAGCAGTTCTTC
TRBJ2-5,few,17,TRBD1,TRBV10-1,CASSAFKTGDFQETQYF,TGCGCCAGCAGCGCCTTCAAGACAGGGGATTTCCAAGAGACCCAGTACTTC
TRBJ2-7,NA,17,NA,TRBV3-1,CASSRRGVGSNAYEQYF,TGTGCCAGCAGCCGGAGAGGTGTCGGGAGTAACGCCTACGAGCAGTACTTC
TRBJ1-2,many,14,NA,TRBV5-1,CASSLADPFYGYTF,TGCGCCAGCAGCTTGGCCGACCCGTTCTATGGCTACACCTTC
TRBJ2-2,many,16,TRBD1,TRBV7-8,CASSLRGQFNTGELFF,TGTGCCAGCAGCTTAAGGGGACAGTTTAACACCGGGGAGCTGTTTTTT
TRBJ2-1,NA,14,NA,TRBV7-9,CASSPLGGKGEQFF,TGTGCCAGCAGCCCCCTGGGGGGTAAGGGTGAGCAGTTCTTC
TRBJ2-7,NA,15,NA,TRBV4-1,CASSPKIGGDYEQYF,TGCGCCAGCAGCCCCAAGATAGGGGGGGACTACGAGCAGTACTTC
TRBJ2-7,NA,15,TRBD1,TRBV15,CATSSGTGESYEQYF,TGTGCCACCAGCAGCGGGACAGGGGAGTCATACGAGCAGTACTTC
TRBJ1-2,NA,14,TRBD1,TRBV30,CAWSRGTGGVGYTF,TGTGCCTGGAGTCGCGGGACAGGGGGCGTTGGCTACACCTTC
TRBJ1-2,NA,13,NA,TRBV10-3,CAISDTAIYGYTF,TGTGCCATCAGTGACACAGCTATCTATGGCTACACCTTC
TRBJ2-1,many,16,TRBD1,TRBV6-4,CASSYLRTGLHNEQFF,TGTGCCAGCAGTTATCTTAGGACAGGACTTCACAATGAGCAGTTCTTC
TRBJ2-4,NA,14,NA,TRBV5-1,CASSLATTQNIQYF,TGCGCCAGCAGCTTGGCGACTACACAAAACATTCAGTACTTC
TRBJ2-6,NA,15,NA,TRBV6-1,CASSVGSSGANVLTF,TGTGCCAGCAGCGTAGGGAGCTCTGGGGCCAACGTCCTGACTTTC
TRBJ2-3,many,11,NA,TRBV7-9,CASSRRDTQYF,TGTGCCAGCAGCCGGAGGGATACGCAGTATTTT
TRBJ2-3,NA,14,TRBD2,TRBV10-3,CAISEREGPDTQYF,TGTGCCATCAGTGAGCGGGAGGGCCCAGATACGCAGTATTTT
TRBJ2-1,few,19,NA,TRBV11-1,CASSYFDLGTDNSYNEQFF,TGTGCCAGCAGCTACTTTGATCTCGGGACGGACAACTCCTACAATGAGCAGTTCTTC
TRBJ2-2,NA,15,NA,TRBV7-8,CASSRLSLGAGELFF,TGTGCCAGCAGCCGCCTTAGCCTGGGAGCCGGGGAGCTGTTTTTT
TRBJ2-7,NA,14,TRBD1,TRBV5-1,CASSGRDSAYEQYF,TGCGCCAGCAGCGGCCGGGACAGTGCCTACGAGCAGTACTTC
TRBJ2-1,many,13,NA,TRBV12-3/TRBV12-4,CASSPPAVGEQFF,TGTGCCAGCAGTCCACCCGCTGTGGGTGAGCAGTTCTTC
TRBJ2-5,NA,16,NA,TRBV24-1,CATSYGRGVNFETQYF,TGTGCCACCAGTTACGGGCGAGGGGTTAATTTTGAGACCCAGTACTTC
TRBJ2-6,many,15,NA,TRBV5-1,CASSLVSSGANVLTF,TGCGCCAGCAGCTTGGTTTCCTCTGGGGCCAACGTCCTGACTTTC
TRBJ2-1,NA,14,NA,TRBV29-1,CSVEWIQSYNEQFF,TGCAGCGTTGAGTGGATTCAATCCTACAATGAGCAGTTCTTC
TRBJ2-1,many,15,NA,TRBV15,CATSRVGDFHNEQFF,TGTGCCACCAGCAGAGTAGGGGACTTTCACAATGAGCAGTTCTTC
TRBJ2-3,few,16,NA,TRBV20-1,CSARDFQGEVTDTQYF,TGCAGTGCTAGAGATTTCCAAGGCGAGGTGACAGATACGCAGTATTTT
TRBJ2-3,few,14,NA,TRBV20-1,CSARDLYSTDTQYF,TGCAGTGCTAGAGATCTATACAGCACAGATACGCAGTATTTT
TRBJ2-5,many,15,NA,TRBV7-8,CASSYRGRGQETQYF,TGTGCCAGCAGCTACAGGGGTCGGGGGCAAGAGACCCAGTACTTC
TRBJ2-1,few,16,NA,TRBV10-3,CAISGLHPADDNEQFF,TGTGCCATCAGTGGGCTCCATCCGGCGGATGACAATGAGCAGTTCTTC
TRBJ2-5,NA,14,NA,TRBV7-6,CASSLGPPSETQYF,TGTGCCAGCAGCTTAGGGCCTCCATCTGAGACCCAGTACTTC
TRBJ2-1,NA,15,TRBD2,TRBV3-1,CASTSGLAVYNEQFF,TGTGCCAGCACCTCGGGACTAGCAGTGTACAATGAGCAGTTCTTC